This T cell receptor (beta chain) was identified during a study of T cell repertoires in cytomegalovirus infection. Study details: CMV infection together with matching HLA type was indicated by public TCR beta signatures.

This clonotype was observed at least ten times. Via MiXCR, TCRdb re-called the reads, giving one row per CDR3 protein. The sample lists about 180,000 distinct CDR3 sequences, approximately 15% occurring once. The CDR3 loop spans 13 amino acids. V lost 6 bases, J lost 1 base, and 9 bases lay in between. Germline CDR1 reads LGHNT; CDR2 reads FRNRAP. The sequenced material came from PBMCs. The clonotype comes from a human donor in good health (CMV status not recorded). Some clones in this sample may be carry-over from other donors' samples. The chain recombines TRBV12-5 with TRBJ1-1; D is uncertain. CDR3 coding DNA: TGTGCTAGTGGCCTAAGAGAGAACACTGAAGCTTTCTTT. Translation: CASGLRENTEAFF.